Presented here are 5 T cell receptor beta chains from one specimen sequenced in a study of T-cell reconstitution after alpha-beta-depleted transplantation in children. Unique molecular identifiers were incorporated when the TCRbeta library was constructed. TCRdb fed the PCR reads into MiXCR, producing one record per CDR3 protein. The data contain 450,000 to 500,000 distinct CDR3 sequences, 12% of them singletons. Sequencing used PBMCs from the stem cell graft donor, obtained from the stem cell graft. The receptors originated from a human donor who donated a stem cell graft to a child with combined immunodeficiency.

This clonotype was recorded at least ten times. V and J are TRBV20-1 and TRBJ2-7; possible D gene TRBD1, 6 bases. Germline CDR1 reads DFQATT; CDR2 reads SNEGSKA (reference sequence). Trimming shortened V by 2 bases and J by 1 base, and 6 bases separated the two germline ends. The CDR3 sequence is 12 residues long. DNA for the CDR3: TGCAGTGCTAGAAGGGGGTCCTACGAGCAGTACTTC. Translated: CSARRGSYEQYF.

This chain uses TRBV5-1 with TRBJ2-5; D is unresolved. Germline values: CDR1 SGHRS, CDR2 YFSETQ. This CDR3 contains 13 residues. V was pared by 7 bases and J by 5 bases, with 15 bases between. The DNA for the CDR3 is TGCGCCAGCTACCGGGCTCAGGCGGAGACCCAGTACTTC. Residues: CASYRAQAETQYF.

For the CDR3, the DNA is TGTGCCAGCAGCTTAGGGGACAGGGTCGAGCAGTACTTC. It specifies CASSLGDRVEQYF. The rearrangement joins TRBV7-6 to TRBJ2-7, with 9 nucleotides matching TRBD1. This CDR3 is 13 amino acids long. The germline gives CDR1 SGHVS, CDR2 FNYEAQ. Trimming cost V 1 base and J 6 bases; bases outside gene matches: 1.

This clonotype has more than one count but fewer than ten. V is TRBV7-8 and J is TRBJ2-5; TRBD1 aligns across 9 bases. There are 15 residues in the CDR3. The V segment lost 4 bases and the J segment 5 bases; nucleotides outside the gene matches: 8. Germline V gives CDR1 SGHVS, CDR2 FQNEAQ. Here the CDR3 DNA reads TGTGCCAGCAGCTACACAGGGGGCTTGGGGGAGACCCAGTACTTC. Amino acid sequence: CASSYTGGLGETQYF.

The V call is TRBV12-3 or TRBV12-4, the J call TRBJ2-5, with D perhaps matching TRBD1 or TRBD2 (5 bases each). Deletions cut 2 bases from V and 2 bases from J, with 15 bases between. The CDR3 length is 16 residues. DNA for the CDR3: TGTGCCAGCAGTTTAATTCTCGGGGCAGAACAAGAGACCCAGTACTTC. It specifies CASSLILGAEQETQYF.